The 13 T cell receptor beta chains presented below share a single source sample, sequenced in a study of PD-1 blockade in classical Hodgkin lymphoma. Sequenced by immunoSEQ multiplex PCR; TCRdb stores in-frame clones only, minus some. The data contain 19,000 or so clones, 85% to 90% of them singletons. Regarding time point: cycle 4 day 1 (C4D1), after 6 weeks of nivolumab. Relapses following autologous stem cell transplantation were seen in all patients, with brentuximab vedotin exposure varying. This material consisted of peripheral blood mononuclear cells (PBMCs), taken before the fourth cycle of nivolumab. These receptors originate from a human donor with classical Hodgkin lymphoma.

This clone has just a few counts. The chain employs TRBV9 and TRBJ1-2, with D perhaps TRBD1 (6 bases). The CDR3 is 14 residues long. Germline-derived CDR1 and CDR2 are SGDLS and YYNGEE. Trimming removed 6 bases at V and 3 bases at J, with 15 bases between. CDR3: CASTRSGADYGYTF. In DNA form, the CDR3 reads TGTGCCAGCACCAGGTCAGGGGCGGACTATGGCTACACCTTC. The entire variable domain, with the rest obtained from reference TRBV9 and TRBJ1-2, is as follows: DSGVTQTPKHLITATGQRVTLRCSPRSGDLSVYWYQQSLDQGLQFLIQYYNGEERAKGNILERFSAQQFPDLHSELNLSSLELGDSALYFCASTRSGADYGYTFGSGTRLTVV.

For the CDR3, the DNA is TGCAGCGTTGGGACTAGCGGGAGTGTTGGGTTCTTC. The encoded protein is CSVGTSGSVGFF. The chain is built from TRBV29-1 and TRBJ2-1; 13 bases match TRBD2. Germline trimming cut 4 bases from V and 15 bases from J; bases unmatched to any gene: 6. The germline V gene encodes CDR1 SQVTM and CDR2 ANQGSEA. The CDR3 is 12 amino acids.

This chain connects TRBV6-4 to TRBJ2-2; 7 nucleotides match TRBD2. Germline V CDR1 and CDR2: MRHNA, SNTAGT. Trimming removed 0 bases from V and 6 bases from J; junction bases left unmatched: 7. The CDR3 length is 16 residues. The CDR3 DNA is TGTGCCAGCAGTGACTCTTGGGGGAGGGTTTCCGGGGAGCTGTTTTTT. As protein: CASSDSWGRVSGELFF.

This clone was counted only a few times. The chain joins TRBV2 to TRBJ2-3; 8 bases line up with TRBD2. The CDR3 runs to 15 residues. After removal of 3 bases from V and 2 bases from J, the junction contained 4 bases not matched to a gene. Germline CDR1 is SNHLY and CDR2 is FYNNEI. The CDR3 sequence: CASSDVGGVTDTQYF. CDR3 nucleotide sequence: TGTGCCAGCAGTGATGTCGGGGGGGTCACAGATACGCAGTATTTT.

The V and J genes are TRBV30 and TRBJ1-5; D unclear. Trimming shortened V by 4 bases and J by 4 bases, and 8 bases separated the two germline ends. CDR1 and CDR2 from the germline V gene are GTSNPN and SVGIG (reference sequence). The CDR3 spans 12 residues. The CDR3 sequence: CAWNGPNQPQHF. CDR3 nucleotide sequence: TGTGCCTGGAATGGACCTAATCAGCCCCAGCATTTT.

This clone has a single count. This chain uses TRBV4-2 with TRBJ1-5, with D hard to call. Germline lookup yields CDR1 LGHNA and CDR2 YNFKEQ. The CDR3 length is 14 residues. Deletions cut 11 bases from V and 0 bases from J, with 14 bases between. The chain's CDR3 is CAPDAAYSNQPQHF. The CDR3 DNA reads TGTGCCCCCGACGCCGCCTATAGCAATCAGCCCCAGCATTTT.

The chain combines TRBV2 with TRBJ1-2; 8 bases align to TRBD1. V shed 8 bases and J 7 bases; nucleotides not matched to a gene: 12. CDR3 size: 14 residues. Germline CDR1 and CDR2: SNHLY and FYNNEI. The CDR3 loop is CASEVGRGQGGYTF. CDR3 DNA: TGTGCCAGCGAAGTTGGCAGGGGGCAAGGTGGCTACACCTTC. Full variable domain (rest looked up from reference TRBV2 and TRBJ1-2): EPEVTQTPSHQVTQMGQEVILRCVPISNHLYFYWYRQILGQKVEFLVSFYNNEISEKSEIFDDQFSVERPDGSNFTLKIRSTKLEDSAMYFCASEVGRGQGGYTFGSGTRLTVV.

The rearrangement uses TRBV11-2 and TRBJ2-5, with D maybe TRBD1 (6 bases). The CDR3 has 13 amino acids. Between the trimmed V and J ends, which lost 5 bases and 2 bases, there was a span of 9 bases. CDR1 is SGHAT and CDR2 is FQNNGV in the germline V gene. CDR3 loop: CASSPQGQETQYF. DNA of the CDR3: TGTGCCAGCAGCCCTCAGGGGCAAGAGACCCAGTACTTC.

This chain links TRBV4-1 with TRBJ2-7, with 13 bases aligning to TRBD2. Unmatched junction bases numbered 7, after V lost 1 base and J lost 7 bases. CDR3 size: 16 residues. Germline lookup yields CDR1 MGHRA and CDR2 YSYEKL. CDR3 bases: TGCGCCAGCAGCCAAGGACATGGACTAGCGGGAGAAGAGCAGTACTTC. Translated: CASSQGHGLAGEEQYF.

The chain combines TRBV5-1 with TRBJ2-7, with D possibly matching TRBD1 (6 bases). CDR3 length: 17 residues. Per germline, CDR1 SGHRS and CDR2 YFSETQ. Trimming took 4 bases from V and 2 from J, leaving 22 bases between them. CDR3: CASSGPGTLGNAYEQYF. The CDR3 nucleotides are TGCGCCAGCAGCGGACCCGGGACACTCGGGAATGCCTACGAGCAGTACTTC.

J is TRBJ2-7 and V is TRBV10-3, with 9 nucleotides matching TRBD1. V was clipped by 5 bases and J by 3 bases; unmatched bases: 5. Per the germline V gene, CDR1 is ENHRY and CDR2 is SYGVKD. This CDR3 contains 14 residues. CDR3 sequence reads: CAISMGQGNYEQYF. The CDR3 bases are TGTGCCATCAGTATGGGACAGGGAAACTACGAGCAGTACTTC.

The chain combines TRBV11-1 with TRBJ2-7; possibly TRBD2 for D (7 bases). Germline-derived CDR1 and CDR2 are SGHAT and FQDESV (reference sequence). V lost 8 bases, J lost 2 bases, and 16 bases lay in between. This CDR3 has 14 amino acids. In DNA, the CDR3 is TGTGCCAGCCGGGGAGGGGGATTCACCTACGAGCAGTACTTC. It encodes CASRGGGFTYEQYF.

The chain employs TRBV9 and TRBJ2-2; 13 bases are a match to TRBD2. Germline values: CDR1 SGDLS, CDR2 YYNGEE. With V trimmed by 0 bases and J by 7 bases, 6 bases remained unmatched. The CDR3 length is 17 residues. The CDR3 DNA reads as TGTGCCAGCAGCGTAGTAGGACTAGCGGGAGTCGGCGGGGAGCTGTTTTTT. Amino acid sequence: CASSVVGLAGVGGELFF.